A single sample gave rise to the 17 T cell receptor beta chains below, sequenced in a study of blood T cells in healthy people across ages. Next came a second PCR, run for roughly 7 to 12 cycles, which used a sample-barcoded 5' primer along with a J-beta primer mix. A single record per CDR3 protein comes from TCRdb applying MiXCR to the 5' RACE reads. The sample has roughly 2 million distinct CDR3 sequences, around 50% seen once. The material sequenced was blood. The receptors stem from a middle-aged woman in good health.

The chain couples TRBV6-5 to TRBJ1-5, with TRBD1 matching over 8 bases. The CDR3 loop spans 14 amino acids. The trim removed 6 bases at V and 7 bases at J, leaving 8 bases unmatched. Germline assignment: CDR1 MNHEY and CDR2 SVGAGI. This CDR3 reads CASRPTGVGQPQHF. The CDR3 nucleotides are TGTGCCAGCAGACCGACAGGGGTTGGGCAGCCCCAGCATTTT.

The chain's CDR3 is CASSPRTFGHTNYGYTF. DNA of the CDR3: TGTGCCAGCAGCCCTAGGACTTTTGGACACACCAACTATGGCTACACCTTC. The V call is TRBV11-3, the J call TRBJ1-2; D may be TRBD1 (5 bases). Germline V gene sequence: CDR1 SGHNT, CDR2 YENEEA. The ends were cut back, 5 bases at V and 2 bases at J, with 21 bases in the middle. There are 17 residues in the CDR3.

This clonotype was observed a handful of times. J is TRBJ1-2 and V is TRBV6-5; D is perhaps TRBD1 (5 bases). V lost 5 bases and J lost 4, with 11 bases in between. The CDR3 runs 13 residues. CDR1 and CDR2 from the germline V gene are MNHEY and SVGAGI. The CDR3 sequence: CASSDDRRYGYTF. For the CDR3, the DNA is TGTGCCAGCAGTGACGACAGACGCTATGGCTACACCTTC.

The chain joins TRBV5-1 to TRBJ2-1; D gene unclear. V dropped 3 bases and J dropped 6 bases, with 16 bases sitting between them. This CDR3 is built from 15 residues. Germline lookup yields CDR1 SGHRS and CDR2 YFSETQ. The CDR3 here is CASSYWTGPPNEQFF. The CDR3 coding sequence is TGCGCCAGCAGCTATTGGACCGGTCCCCCCAATGAGCAGTTCTTC.

The chain employs TRBV20-1 and TRBJ1-2, with D hard to call. This CDR3 is 13 amino acids long. The ends were cut back, 5 bases at V and 4 bases at J, with 14 bases in the middle. Germline lookup yields CDR1 DFQATT and CDR2 SNEGSKA (reference sequence). The CDR3 DNA reads TGCAGTGCTCCTGGGGAGGGAGGCTATGGCTACACCTTC. It encodes CSAPGEGGYGYTF.

This clonotype was recorded a few times. The chain is built from TRBV24-1 and TRBJ2-1; D is unresolved. V was clipped by 5 bases and J by 4 bases, with 5 bases between them. CDR3 length: 12 amino acids. Germline values: CDR1 KGHDR, CDR2 SFDVKD. This CDR3 reads CATSGPYNEQFF. The CDR3 DNA follows: TGTGCCACCAGTGGACCTTACAATGAGCAGTTCTTC.

J is TRBJ1-2 and V is TRBV7-9; D is uncertain. There are 14 residues in the CDR3. CDR1 is SEHNR, CDR2 FQNEAQ, per germline (reference sequence). The V and J ends lost 5 bases and 2 bases respectively, with 12 bases between them. The CDR3 reads CASSPMADNYGYTF. Written as DNA, the CDR3 is TGTGCCAGCAGCCCAATGGCAGACAACTATGGCTACACCTTC.

This clonotype has just one count. The V and J genes are TRBV28 and TRBJ1-2; weak D call: TRBD1 (5 bases). Germline CDR1 MDHEN, CDR2 SYDVKM. CDR3 size: 14 residues. V was pared by 6 bases and J by 2 bases, with 13 bases between. The CDR3 is CASSTGLKNYGYTF. The CDR3 nucleotides are TGTGCCAGCAGCACGGGACTTAAGAACTATGGCTACACCTTC.

The rearrangement joins TRBV7-8 to TRBJ1-5; D is perhaps TRBD1 (5 bases). Trimming took off 5 bases at V and 4 bases at J, with 9 bases between the two ends. This CDR3 is 13 amino acids long. Germline loops: CDR1 SGHVS, CDR2 FQNEAQ. CDR3 sequence reads: CASSMGPNQPQHF. CDR3 nucleotide sequence: TGTGCCAGCAGCATGGGGCCTAATCAGCCCCAGCATTTT.

The gene calls are TRBV20-1 and TRBJ2-7; 11 bases map to TRBD1. This CDR3 comprises 15 residues. V gave up 1 base and J gave up 4 bases; unmatched junction bases: 6. The germline V gene has CDR1 DFQATT and CDR2 SNEGSKA (reference sequence). The CDR3 here is CSARGRTGGGYEQYF. The CDR3 DNA follows: TGCAGTGCTAGAGGGAGGACAGGGGGCGGGTACGAGCAGTACTTC.

This clonotype has just a few counts. The chain couples TRBV7-2 to TRBJ2-3, with 10 positions matching TRBD2. With V trimmed by 1 base and J by 6 bases, 7 bases remained unmatched. Germline V CDR1 and CDR2: SGHTA, FQGNSA. The CDR3 totals 16 residues. CDR3 nucleotide sequence: TGTGCCAGCAGCTTAGTAAGCGGGGGGGCCCCGGATACGCAGTATTTT. It yields the protein CASSLVSGGAPDTQYF. The entire variable domain, with the rest obtained from reference TRBV7-2 and TRBJ2-3, is as follows: GAGVSQSPSNKVTEKGKDVELRCDPISGHTALYWYRQSLGQGLEFLIYFQGNSAPDKSGLPSDRFSAERTGGSVSTLTIQRTQQEDSAVYLCASSLVSGGAPDTQYFGPGTRLTVL.

This clonotype was counted a few times. The chain links TRBV20-1 to TRBJ2-4; D is possibly TRBD2 (5 bases). The germline V and J ends were trimmed by 1 base and 0 bases, with 16 bases remaining between them. CDR1 is DFQATT and CDR2 is SNEGSKA in the germline V gene (reference sequence). The CDR3 has 17 residues. The CDR3 coding sequence is TGCAGTGCTAGAGTCCCAGGACTGAGACTAGCCAAAAACATTCAGTACTTC. Protein: CSARVPGLRLAKNIQYF.

Only a few counts were recorded for this clonotype. V is TRBV5-1 and J is TRBJ2-3; 7 positions match TRBD1. V dropped 2 bases and J dropped 4; count of bases not matched to a gene: 7. Per the germline V gene, CDR1 is SGHRS and CDR2 is YFSETQ. This CDR3 is built from 15 residues. The CDR3 coding sequence is TGCGCCAGCAGCTTTACTGTCGGACAGGCAGATACGCAGTATTTT. It yields the protein CASSFTVGQADTQYF.

The chain has TRBV10-3 and TRBJ2-5, with D perhaps being TRBD1 or TRBD2 (6 bases each). With 2 bases removed from V and 13 bases from J, the gap between germline ends came to 14 bases. CDR1 is ENHRY, CDR2 SYGVKD, per germline. The CDR3 is 12 residues long. The CDR3 reads CAISEPGASGYF. The DNA of the CDR3 is TGTGCCATCAGTGAGCCGGGGGCCAGTGGGTACTTC.

The V gene is TRBV2, the J gene TRBJ1-1; a possible D gene is TRBD1 (5 bases). V was cut by 6 bases and J by 2 bases, with 16 bases left in between. CDR3 length: 15 amino acids. Germline V gene data show CDR1 as SNHLY and CDR2 as FYNNEI. The CDR3 nucleotides are TGTGCCAGCAGAGGGGAGGTGGTGATTAACACTGAAGCTTTCTTT. It specifies CASRGEVVINTEAFF. Complete variable domain (other parts from reference TRBV2 and TRBJ1-1): EPEVTQTPSHQVTQMGQEVILRCVPISNHLYFYWYRQILGQKVEFLVSFYNNEISEKSEIFDDQFSVERPDGSNFTLKIRSTKLEDSAMYFCASRGEVVINTEAFFGQGTRLTVV.

The J gene is TRBJ2-4, the V gene TRBV7-2; D is possibly TRBD2 (6 bases). Germline CDR1 reads SGHTA; CDR2 reads FQGNSA. The CDR3 length is 14 residues. Trimming took off 7 bases at V and 8 bases at J, with 18 bases between the two ends. Here the CDR3 DNA reads TGTGCCAGCACCCTGGACGGGGCTAGCGACATTCAGTACTTC. This translates into CASTLDGASDIQYF.

This clonotype was found a few times. The chain uses TRBV7-9 and TRBJ2-5; maybe TRBD1 (6 bases). The CDR3 has 16 residues. V was clipped by 4 bases and J by 5 bases, with 20 bases between them. Germline CDR1 is SEHNR and CDR2 is FQNEAQ (reference sequence). Here the CDR3 reads CASSSTPEGTKETQYF. DNA for the CDR3: TGTGCCAGCAGCTCTACCCCCGAGGGGACAAAGGAGACCCAGTACTTC.